This T cell receptor beta chain was observed in a study of metastatic and nonmetastatic thyroid tumors. Overall study: For malignant and benign thyroid patients, tumor or nodule tissue and blood were the sources whose repertoires were compared.

Study outcomes and limitations: Compared with benign nodules, malignant thyroid tumors were reported to have significantly higher TCR beta diversity in both blood and tumor.

Using MiXCR, TCRdb re-called clones from the PCR reads. This sample has under 25,000 clones; roughly 22% occur once, and the top ten carry about 8.1%. The CDR3 runs 13 residues. V gave up 3 bases and J gave up 6 bases, with 9 bases separating them. The germline gives CDR1 MGHRA, CDR2 YSYEKL. This clone is medium-sized (0.01 to 0.1%) within its sample. Its antigen is unknown. Until they underwent thyroid surgery, no patient had received any treatment. Specimen: adjacent normal tissue. The chain carries TRBV4-1 and TRBJ2-1; D assignment may be TRBD1 or TRBD2 (6 bases each). The TCR comes from a female donor with papillary thyroid cancer or a benign thyroid nodule (not recorded which). Some clones in this sample may be carry-over from other donors' samples. CDR3 in amino acids: CASSHTGANEQFF. Here the CDR3 DNA reads TGCGCCAGCAGCCATACGGGGGCCAATGAGCAGTTCTTC.